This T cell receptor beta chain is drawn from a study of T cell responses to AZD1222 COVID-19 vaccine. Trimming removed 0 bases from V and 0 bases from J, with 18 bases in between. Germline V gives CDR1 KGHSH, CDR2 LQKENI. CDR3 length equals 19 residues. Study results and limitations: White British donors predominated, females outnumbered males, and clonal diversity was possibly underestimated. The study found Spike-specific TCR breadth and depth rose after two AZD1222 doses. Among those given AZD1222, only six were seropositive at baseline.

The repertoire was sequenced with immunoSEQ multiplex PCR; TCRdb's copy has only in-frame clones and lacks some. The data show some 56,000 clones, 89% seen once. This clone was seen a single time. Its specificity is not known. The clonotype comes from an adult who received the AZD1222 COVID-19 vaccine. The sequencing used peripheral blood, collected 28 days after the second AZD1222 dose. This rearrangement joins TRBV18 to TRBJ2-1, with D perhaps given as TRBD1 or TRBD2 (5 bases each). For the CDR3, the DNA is TGTGCCAGCTCACCACCGGCGCTTCCGGGACGGAGCTCCTACAATGAGCAGTTCTTC. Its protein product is CASSPPALPGRSSYNEQFF.